The 27 T cell receptor beta chains in this list originate from one sample, sequenced in a study of shared clonotypes between healthy human individuals. CD45RO negativity and positive selection for CCR7 defined naive CD8 cells, a population that excluded terminally differentiated effector memory CD45RA+ cells. Assay: immunoSEQ multiplex PCR; the TCRdb copy retains only in-frame clones and omits some. The sample contains around 2,000,000 clones, about 95% of which appear only once. Source material: naive CD8+ T cells sorted from blood. The receptors stem from a man aged 18 to 29 in good health.

The gene calls are TRBV4-3 and TRBJ2-7; D may correspond to TRBD1 or TRBD2 (6 bases each). The V gene lost 0 bases and the J gene lost 5 bases, with 14 bases spanning the gap. The CDR3 length is 15 residues. Germline CDR1 LGHNA, CDR2 YSLEER. The CDR3 DNA reads TGCGCCAGCAGCCAAGATTTGGGGGGCGCGGACGAGCAGTACTTC. Translation: CASSQDLGGADEQYF.

The V and J genes are TRBV2 and TRBJ1-1, with D uncertain. V lost 0 bases, J lost 2 bases, and 7 bases lay in between. The CDR3 runs to 14 residues. CDR1 and CDR2 from the germline V gene are SNHLY and FYNNEI. The CDR3 loop is CASSEASYNTEAFF. DNA for the CDR3: TGTGCCAGCAGTGAAGCTTCGTATAACACTGAAGCTTTCTTT.

This clone was recorded once. The chain combines TRBV7-3 with TRBJ2-5; 14 nucleotides match TRBD2. CDR1 and CDR2 from the germline V gene are SGHTA and FQGTGA. CDR3 size: 17 residues. The junction had 4 bases not matched to a gene; V was cut back by 2 bases and J by 2 bases. The CDR3 is CASSLGTSGGPQETQYF. The CDR3 nucleotides are TGTGCCAGCAGCTTAGGGACTAGCGGGGGCCCACAAGAGACCCAGTACTTC.

The chain is built from TRBV5-8 and TRBJ2-1; D is unresolved. There are 13 residues in the CDR3. Germline V CDR1 and CDR2: SGHTS, YDEGEE. V was clipped by 5 bases and J by 4 bases, with 10 bases between them. This CDR3 is CASRMLGYNEQFF. Written as DNA, the CDR3 is TGTGCCAGCAGGATGTTGGGGTACAATGAGCAGTTCTTC.

This clone was detected only once. The chain employs TRBV6-5 and TRBJ2-2, with unresolved D. This CDR3 region has 13 residues. Germline assignment: CDR1 MNHEY and CDR2 SVGAGI. V was pared by 1 base and J by 6 bases, with 6 bases between. The CDR3 loop is CASSYYVPGELFF. The CDR3 bases are TGTGCCAGCAGTTACTACGTACCCGGGGAGCTGTTTTTT.

This chain joins TRBV5-6 and TRBJ1-5; no clear D gene. The CDR3 loop spans 14 amino acids. V was trimmed by 1 base and J by 4 bases, leaving 9 bases between them. CDR1 is SGHDT, CDR2 YYEEEE, per germline. CDR3 coding DNA: TGTGCCAGCAGCTTGTTCGCAGAGAATCAGCCCCAGCATTTT. Translating it yields CASSLFAENQPQHF.

On this clone: Other DNA sequences in the same sample also yield this CDR3. The chain recombines TRBV9 with TRBJ2-7; 9 bases map to TRBD2. CDR1 and CDR2 (germline): SGDLS, YYNGEE. The CDR3 spans 15 residues. The V and J ends lost 0 bases and 3 bases, in that order; junction bases with no gene match: 4. The CDR3 loop is CASSVETSGVYEQYF. The CDR3, as DNA: TGTGCCAGCAGCGTAGAGACTAGCGGAGTCTACGAGCAGTACTTC.

This chain links TRBV6-1 with TRBJ1-4, with a tentative D call TRBD1 (5 bases). The ends were cut back, 1 base at V and 0 bases at J, with 21 bases in the middle. This CDR3 spans 20 amino acids. Germline loops: CDR1 MNHNS, CDR2 SASEGT. The CDR3 region is CASSEDLWGVPRATNEKLFF. The DNA of the CDR3 is TGTGCCAGCAGTGAAGATCTCTGGGGCGTGCCCCGAGCAACTAATGAAAAACTGTTTTTT.

This sequence joins TRBV6-1 and TRBJ1-5; a weak D match, TRBD1 (5 bases). Germline lookup yields CDR1 MNHNS and CDR2 SASEGT. Trimming shortened V by 10 bases and J by 2 bases, and 15 bases separated the two germline ends. The CDR3 extends over 14 amino acids. The CDR3 bases are TGTGCCATCTCCGTATGGGGCGGCAATCAGCCCCAGCATTTT. This codes for CAISVWGGNQPQHF.

In its sample, this clone was seen once. CDR3 DNA: TGTGCCAGCAGCCGCCACAGGGAACAAGAGACCCAGTACTTC. Amino acids: CASSRHREQETQYF. The gene calls are TRBV11-2 and TRBJ2-5; D possibly corresponds to TRBD1 (6 bases). Germline V gene sequence: CDR1 SGHAT, CDR2 FQNNGV. The V end lost 5 bases, the J end lost 2 bases, and 12 bases lay between the germline ends. The CDR3 totals 14 residues.

J is TRBJ2-2 and V is TRBV6-5; D unresolved. The CDR3 covers 16 residues. Germline CDR1 and CDR2: MNHEY and SVGAGI. Between the trimmed V and J ends, which lost 2 bases and 0 bases, there was a span of 10 bases. The CDR3 loop is CASSYGQNANTGELFF. The CDR3 DNA reads as TGTGCCAGCAGTTACGGGCAGAACGCGAACACCGGGGAGCTGTTTTTT.

As to this clone: Additional DNA sequences in this sample encode the identical CDR3. For the CDR3, the DNA is TGTGCCACCAGCAGAGATAGGGGGAGCTCCTACAATGAGCAGTTCTTC. Encoded protein: CATSRDRGSSYNEQFF. The rearrangement links TRBV15 to TRBJ2-1; maybe TRBD1 (6 bases). The CDR3 runs to 16 residues. The V end was cut by 0 bases, the J end by 0 bases, with 9 bases between. The germline gives CDR1 LNHNV, CDR2 YYDKDF (reference sequence).

The chain combines TRBV6-5 with TRBJ1-2; D uncertain. Trimming removed 0 bases at V and 4 bases at J, with 9 bases between. The CDR3 extends over 14 amino acids. The germline V gene encodes CDR1 MNHEY and CDR2 SVGAGI. The CDR3 is CASSYSGSSYGYTF. The CDR3 bases are TGTGCCAGCAGTTACTCTGGCAGCTCCTATGGCTACACCTTC.

This clone was found a few times. The sample carries other DNA sequences with the same CDR3. The chain links TRBV7-9 to TRBJ2-7, with TRBD2 as a possible D gene (6 bases). There are 13 residues in the CDR3. The V gene's germline CDR1 is SEHNR and CDR2 FQNEAQ (reference sequence). V shed 3 bases and J shed 4 bases, with 10 bases lying between them. The CDR3 DNA reads TGTGCCAGCAGCTTTAGCGGAGCTTACGAGCAGTACTTC. This sequence encodes CASSFSGAYEQYF.

The chain recombines TRBV7-6 with TRBJ2-1, with 11 bases that match TRBD2. This CDR3 spans 14 amino acids. The germline gives CDR1 SGHVS, CDR2 FNYEAQ. The trim removed 3 bases at V and 8 bases at J, leaving 3 bases unmatched. CDR3 in amino acids: CASSFPGLADEQFF. For the CDR3, the DNA is TGTGCCAGCAGCTTTCCGGGACTAGCGGATGAGCAGTTCTTC.

The chain carries TRBV29-1 and TRBJ2-1, with 10 bases that match TRBD2. With 1 base clipped from V and 6 bases from J, the junction kept 6 bases outside the gene matches. Per the germline V gene, CDR1 is SQVTM and CDR2 is ANQGSEA. The length of the CDR3 is 15 residues. In DNA form, the CDR3 reads TGCAGCGTTGAAGGTGACGGACTAGCGGTCAATGAGCAGTTCTTC. It codes for CSVEGDGLAVNEQFF.

J is TRBJ2-1 and V is TRBV5-6; D remains ambiguous. V lost 2 bases and J lost 8, with 5 bases in between. The CDR3 has 11 amino acids. Germline values: CDR1 SGHDT, CDR2 YYEEEE. This CDR3 is CASSFHDEQFF. The CDR3 region has the DNA TGTGCCAGCAGCTTCCACGATGAGCAGTTCTTC.

Details on this clone: Within the sample, other DNA sequences also encode this same CDR3. The CDR3 spells CASSLAGGPGEQYF. CDR3 coding DNA: TGTGCCAGCAGCTTGGCGGGAGGGCCGGGCGAGCAGTACTTC. The chain uses TRBV5-4 and TRBJ2-7, with 8 positions matching TRBD2. J was trimmed by 6 bases and V by 0 bases; bases with no gene match: 5. The germline gives CDR1 SGHNT, CDR2 YYREEE (reference sequence). The CDR3 consists of 14 residues.

The chain has TRBV5-6 and TRBJ2-7, with D perhaps TRBD2 (5 bases). The CDR3 covers 15 residues. Germline V gene data show CDR1 as SGHDT and CDR2 as YYEEEE. The V end was cut by 4 bases, the J end by 10 bases, with 24 bases between. CDR3 amino acids: CASSLYFEGSVEQYF. DNA of the CDR3: TGTGCCAGCAGCCTGTATTTTGAGGGCTCGGTGGAACAGTACTTC. The whole variable domain, filled in from reference TRBV5-6 and TRBJ2-7, reads DAGVTQSPTHLIKTRGQQVTLRCSPKSGHDTVSWYQQALGQGPQFIFQYYEEEERQRGNFPDRFSGHQFPNYSSELNVNALLLGDSALYLCASSLYFEGSVEQYFGPGTRLTVT.

This chain links TRBV9 with TRBJ1-2; D is uncertain. Germline values: CDR1 SGDLS, CDR2 YYNGEE. V was trimmed by 4 bases and J by 7 bases, leaving 17 bases between them. The CDR3 consists of 14 residues. The CDR3 is CASSSRRARGGYTF. As DNA, the CDR3 is TGTGCCAGCAGCTCCCGGAGGGCCCGGGGTGGCTACACCTTC.

This sequence joins TRBV4-3 and TRBJ2-3, with D unresolved. The CDR3 has 15 residues. Trimming stripped 0 bases from V and 0 bases from J, with 7 bases between. Per germline, CDR1 LGHNA and CDR2 YSLEER. CDR3 protein: CASSQDWGSTDTQYF. Here the CDR3 DNA reads TGCGCCAGCAGCCAAGACTGGGGTAGCACAGATACGCAGTATTTT.

The table lists this clone with a count of one. The chain links TRBV14 to TRBJ2-1; no clear D gene. V shed 4 bases and J shed 6 bases, with 10 bases lying between them. This CDR3 spans 13 amino acids. The germline V gene has CDR1 SGHDN and CDR2 FVKESK. CDR3: CASSPTGTNEQFF. The DNA for the CDR3 is TGTGCCAGCAGCCCCACCGGCACCAATGAGCAGTTCTTC.

Note on this clone: Other DNA sequences within the sample encode an identical CDR3. The chain has TRBV30 and TRBJ2-3; possible D gene TRBD1, 7 bases. The CDR3 sequence is 15 residues long. Looked up from germline, CDR1 is GTSNPN and CDR2 is SVGIG (reference sequence). V dropped 0 bases and J dropped 5 bases, with 15 bases sitting between them. The CDR3 DNA reads TGTGCCTGGAGTGTAGGGGCAGGGGGGTTAGATACGCAGTATTTT. Its translation: CAWSVGAGGLDTQYF.

V and J are TRBV6-4 and TRBJ1-2; D is unresolved. This CDR3 comprises 12 residues. Germline V gene data show CDR1 as MRHNA and CDR2 as SNTAGT. Deletions cut 6 bases from V and 8 bases from J, with 13 bases between. The CDR3 nucleotides are TGTGCCAGCAGCCAACTCGCGGGAGGCTACACCTTC. This codes for CASSQLAGGYTF.

Only one count was recorded for this clone. The chain couples TRBV27 to TRBJ2-3; D tentatively fits TRBD1 or TRBD2 (5 bases each). Germline CDR1 MNHEY, CDR2 SMNVEV (reference sequence). This CDR3 contains 16 residues. With 10 bases removed from V and 2 bases from J, the gap between germline ends came to 22 bases. CDR3 protein: CATPRDVRHNTDTQYF. The CDR3 DNA reads as TGTGCCACGCCTCGGGACGTCCGGCATAACACAGATACGCAGTATTTT.

V is TRBV7-9 and J is TRBJ2-7; 8 bases map to TRBD2. The CDR3 contains 15 residues. V lost 0 bases to trimming and J lost 6 bases; unmatched junction nucleotides: 7. CDR1 and CDR2 from the germline V gene are SEHNR and FQNEAQ (reference sequence). DNA for the CDR3: TGTGCCAGCAGCTTAGCGAGCGGGGGAGCTTCCGAGCAGTACTTC. Its translation is CASSLASGGASEQYF.

The V and J genes are TRBV10-1 and TRBJ2-2; no clear D. Germline V gene lookup returns CDR1 WNHNN and CDR2 SYGVQD (reference sequence). Trimming stripped 3 bases from V and 6 bases from J, with 14 bases between. The CDR3 length is 15 residues. CDR3 region: CASSDFVLNAGELFF. Written as DNA, the CDR3 is TGCGCCAGCAGTGATTTCGTCTTAAACGCCGGGGAGCTGTTTTTT.